Included here is one T cell receptor beta chain sequence, with context. Its specificity is unknown. This CDR3 is built from 15 residues. Germline-derived CDR1 and CDR2 are MNHNY and SVGAGI (reference sequence). V was cut by 3 bases and J by 0 bases, with 9 bases left in between. Profiling relied on immunoSEQ multiplex PCR, and the TCRdb table lists in-frame clones only, not all of them. Found here are some 52,000 clones, 65% to 85% of them singletons; the top ten hold roughly 3.5%. Ipilimumab-mediated CTLA-4 blockade plus focal radiation was given to patients having chemo-refractory metastatic non-small-cell lung cancer. This entry is derived from a study of radiotherapy plus CTLA-4 blockade in lung cancer. On the study more broadly: Among patients, approximately 19% showed objective responses, and 30% to 40% had disease control. Study conclusions and caveats: Blood-borne expansion of tumor-derived TCR clones followed radiotherapy plus ipilimumab.

J is TRBJ1-3 and V is TRBV6-6; D remains ambiguous. This specimen consisted of peripheral blood, obtained from a patient treated with radiotherapy plus ipilimumab. The TCR sequence derives from a human donor with non-small cell lung cancer who had a partial response to radiotherapy plus ipilimumab. The chain's CDR3 is CASSYSAGSGNTIYF. For the CDR3, the DNA is TGTGCCAGCAGTTATAGTGCCGGCTCTGGAAACACCATATATTTT.